The 31 T cell receptor beta chains listed next were all sequenced from one sample in a study of beta chain features in type 1 diabetes (dated by TCRdb to about 2018). The library was produced with the immunoSEQ multiplex PCR assay. The High Capacity cDNA Reverse Transcription Kit was used to reverse transcribe all of the isolated RNA, meaning that expressed TCRB transcripts were what got sequenced. Entries here come from immuneACCESS through TCRdb and include only in-frame sequences with V and J called. Some clones fail to appear in such tables; in the studies checked, an unresolved V gene covers under half of the shortfall, and the cause of the remainder is unknown. This sample has more than 150,000 clones in its table, and around 10% of those were observed once. The top ten clonotypes cover roughly 2% of the sample. Sequenced sample: central memory CD4+ T cells from blood. The receptors originated from a young man in good health.

The rearrangement joins TRBV7-2 to TRBJ1-5; D remains ambiguous. The germline V gene has CDR1 SGHTA and CDR2 FQGNSA. V was shortened by 5 bases and J by 6 bases, with 11 bases between the two germline ends. This CDR3 spans 13 amino acids. Written as DNA, the CDR3 is TGTGCCAGCAGCACGGAATTGAGTCAGCCCCAGCATTTT. Protein: CASSTELSQPQHF. Full variable domain (rest looked up from reference TRBV7-2 and TRBJ1-5): GAGVSQSPSNKVTEKGKDVELRCDPISGHTALYWYRQSLGQGLEFLIYFQGNSAPDKSGLPSDRFSAERTGGSVSTLTIQRTQQEDSAVYLCASSTELSQPQHFGDGTRLSIL.

This chain's CDR3 is CASSLDGVYEQYF. In DNA form, the CDR3 reads TGTGCCAGCTCCCTTGACGGGGTGTACGAGCAGTACTTC. This chain uses TRBV7-9 with TRBJ2-7, with D perhaps TRBD2 (5 bases). This CDR3 is built from 13 residues. V was cut by 8 bases and J by 4 bases, with 15 bases left in between. CDR1 and CDR2 from the germline V gene are SEHNR and FQNEAQ (reference sequence).

This clone was detected a few times. CDR3 sequence: CASSTHRSSGANVLTF. DNA for the CDR3: TGTGCCAGCAGTACCCACCGTTCCTCTGGGGCCAACGTCCTGACTTTC. V gene TRBV27 combines with J gene TRBJ2-6; D gene unclear. The CDR3 is made up of 16 amino acids. Germline V lookup: CDR1 MNHEY, CDR2 SMNVEV (reference sequence). Trimming took off 5 bases at V and 0 bases at J, with 11 bases between the two ends.

Here the CDR3 reads CASSPRDGGYTF. As DNA, the CDR3 is TGTGCCAGCAGCCCCCGCGATGGGGGCTACACCTTC. J is TRBJ1-2 and V is TRBV9; no definite D call. V lost 4 bases, J lost 8 bases, and 12 bases lay in between. In germline, CDR1 is SGDLS, CDR2 YYNGEE. There are 12 residues in the CDR3. The full variable domain, its missing parts supplied by reference TRBV9 and TRBJ1-2, is DSGVTQTPKHLITATGQRVTLRCSPRSGDLSVYWYQQSLDQGLQFLIQYYNGEERAKGNILERFSAQQFPDLHSELNLSSLELGDSALYFCASSPRDGGYTFGSGTRLTVV.

This clone appeared a few times. The rearrangement uses TRBV28 and TRBJ1-6; TRBD1 agrees at 10 bases. The CDR3 is 15 amino acids. CDR1 and CDR2 from the germline V gene are MDHEN and SYDVKM. The J segment lost 7 bases and the V segment lost 8 bases, leaving 8 bases of the junction unmatched. DNA for the CDR3: TGTGCCAGCCCTCCGACAGGGGGCAAGAATTCACCCCTCCACTTT. Translation gives CASPPTGGKNSPLHF.

This clone was seen just once. The V and J genes are TRBV27 and TRBJ1-2; perhaps TRBD1 as D (6 bases). The CDR3 consists of 14 residues. The V end lost 5 bases, the J end lost 5 bases, and 15 bases lay between the germline ends. The germline V gene has CDR1 MNHEY and CDR2 SMNVEV (reference sequence). In DNA form, the CDR3 reads TGTGCCAGCAGTCCTGGACAGCTCTCATATGGCTACACCTTC. Its translation is CASSPGQLSYGYTF.

This clone came up a few times. The chain combines TRBV2 with TRBJ1-1, with D possibly matching TRBD1 (6 bases). The V gene lost 5 bases and the J gene lost 6 bases, with 22 bases spanning the gap. The germline V gene encodes CDR1 SNHLY and CDR2 FYNNEI. There are 16 residues in the CDR3. In DNA, the CDR3 is TGTGCCAGCAGTTCATCTAGGGCTCAGGGGATGCCTGAAGCTTTCTTT. It is translated as CASSSSRAQGMPEAFF.

The chain is built from TRBV27 and TRBJ2-1; 8 nucleotides line up with TRBD1. Germline V lookup: CDR1 MNHEY, CDR2 SMNVEV (reference sequence). The CDR3 runs 14 residues. V lost 3 bases, J lost 7 bases, and 5 bases stayed unmatched. The CDR3: CASSFGQGRNEQFF. The DNA of the CDR3 is TGTGCCAGCAGTTTTGGACAGGGAAGGAATGAGCAGTTCTTC.

This clone has only a few counts. The same CDR3 is also encoded by other DNA sequences in this sample. V is TRBV7-2 and J is TRBJ1-6; D remains ambiguous. Trimming left V 1 base short and J 4 bases short, with 5 bases between. Germline lookup yields CDR1 SGHTA and CDR2 FQGNSA. This CDR3 spans 14 amino acids. The CDR3 DNA reads TGTGCCAGCAGCTTAGGGGCATATAATTCACCCCTCCACTTT. Translation: CASSLGAYNSPLHF.

V usage is TRBV2 and J usage is TRBJ1-1, with 7 bases aligning to TRBD1. The V gene end was trimmed by 5 bases and the J gene end by 0 bases; junction bases not matched to a gene: 3. The CDR3 sequence is 14 residues long. Germline V gene sequence: CDR1 SNHLY, CDR2 FYNNEI. CDR3 nucleotides: TGTGCCAGCAGTCGGACAGGTCTGAACACTGAAGCTTTCTTT. This encodes CASSRTGLNTEAFF.

The rearrangement links TRBV28 to TRBJ1-2; D is perhaps TRBD1 (6 bases). The CDR3 extends over 14 amino acids. V was pared by 3 bases and J by 8 bases, with 16 bases between. From germline, CDR1 is MDHEN and CDR2 SYDVKM. This CDR3 is CASSFPGEAYGYTF. The CDR3 bases are TGTGCCAGCAGTTTCCCAGGGGAGGCCTACGGCTACACCTTC.

The chain employs TRBV19 and TRBJ1-1; D is ambiguous. The V gene's germline CDR1 is LNHDA and CDR2 SQIVND (reference sequence). There are 15 residues in the CDR3. V was trimmed by 7 bases and J by 0 bases, leaving 15 bases between them. CDR3 coding DNA: TGTGCCAGTAAAGTGAACGGGCCGTTGAACACTGAAGCTTTCTTT. The encoded protein is CASKVNGPLNTEAFF.

V and J are TRBV19 and TRBJ2-3; 9 positions agree with TRBD1. Per the germline V gene, CDR1 is LNHDA and CDR2 is SQIVND (reference sequence). Trimming took 4 bases from V and 8 from J; bases not matched to a gene: 7. CDR3 size: 14 residues. This chain's CDR3 is CASSSQTGGGTQYF. CDR3 sequence (DNA): TGTGCCAGTAGTAGCCAAACAGGGGGCGGTACGCAGTATTTT.

This chain uses TRBV10-3 with TRBJ2-7; 8 bases are shared with TRBD1. CDR3 size: 13 residues. CDR1 ENHRY and CDR2 SYGVKD come from the germline V gene. Trimming cost V 4 bases and J 6 bases; bases outside gene matches: 5. CDR3 bases: TGTGCCATCAGTGGGGACAGGTACCGCGAGCAGTACTTC. Translated, it gives CAISGDRYREQYF.

This clone has only a few counts. The chain is built from TRBV7-2 and TRBJ2-1; 9 bases map to TRBD1. This CDR3 has 15 amino acids. The germline CDR1 and CDR2 sequences are SGHTA and FQGNSA. V lost 0 bases, J lost 6 bases, and 3 bases stayed unmatched. Here the CDR3 DNA reads TGTGCCAGCAGCTTAGCGGGGGACAGGGTCAATGAGCAGTTCTTC. Translated, it gives CASSLAGDRVNEQFF.

The chain joins TRBV30 to TRBJ2-7; no firm D call. There are 11 residues in the CDR3. Trimming took 7 bases from V and 0 from J, leaving 7 bases between them. The germline gives CDR1 GTSNPN, CDR2 SVGIG (reference sequence). The CDR3 nucleotides read TGTGCCTTCTCCCTCTCCTACGAGCAGTACTTC. Protein product: CAFSLSYEQYF.

The rearrangement links TRBV18 to TRBJ2-5; D is possibly TRBD1 or TRBD2 (6 bases each). CDR3 length: 13 amino acids. V lost 9 bases, J lost 4 bases, and 15 bases lay in between. Germline lookup yields CDR1 KGHSH and CDR2 LQKENI. Written as DNA, the CDR3 is TGTGCCAGTCAGGGGACCGGGGGAGAGACCCAGTACTTC. It encodes CASQGTGGETQYF.

The rearrangement uses TRBV5-6 and TRBJ1-6; maybe TRBD1 (5 bases). The V end lost 4 bases, the J end lost 8 bases, and 16 bases lay between the germline ends. The CDR3 has 15 amino acids. The germline V gene encodes CDR1 SGHDT and CDR2 YYEEEE. CDR3 protein: CASSPRPDSYSPLHF. As DNA, the CDR3 is TGTGCCAGCAGCCCCCGGCCCGACAGCTATTCACCCCTCCACTTT.

The V call is TRBV27, the J call TRBJ1-2, with TRBD1 matching 7 bases. This CDR3 has 12 residues. The junction had 8 bases not matched to a gene; V was cut back by 3 bases and J by 13 bases. Germline lookup yields CDR1 MNHEY and CDR2 SMNVEV (reference sequence). CDR3 in DNA: TGTGCCAGCAGTTTCACCGGACAGGCGGCCACCTTC. Amino acid sequence: CASSFTGQAATF.

V and J are TRBV28 and TRBJ2-5; D is uncertain. The CDR3 runs to 15 residues. Deletions cut 6 bases from V and 4 bases from J, with 18 bases between. Germline loops: CDR1 MDHEN, CDR2 SYDVKM. The CDR3 loop is CASRGSGPLRETQYF. The CDR3 coding sequence is TGTGCCAGCAGGGGGTCGGGTCCCTTGCGAGAGACCCAGTACTTC.

The chain links TRBV4-3 to TRBJ1-1; D is perhaps TRBD1 (5 bases). The germline V and J ends were trimmed by 3 bases and 8 bases, with 16 bases remaining between them. CDR1 is LGHNA and CDR2 is YSLEER in the germline V gene. CDR3 length equals 14 residues. Here the CDR3 DNA reads TGCGCCAGCAGCCATGGCGGTCGGCAGGGCGAAGCTTTCTTT. The encoded protein is CASSHGGRQGEAFF.

V gene TRBV21-1 combines with J gene TRBJ1-2; TRBD1, the table's D call, lacks a check against the DNA. TRBV21-1 counts as a pseudogene. This CDR3 is 18 amino acids long. The CDR3 region has the DNA TGTGCCAGCAGCTTTCGACAGGGGAAAGATAATATGCTTTATGGCTACACCTTC. Protein sequence: CASSFRQGKDNMLYGYTF.

The V and J genes are TRBV7-9 and TRBJ2-7; TRBD2 agrees at 15 bases. The CDR3 loop spans 16 amino acids. V gave up 11 bases and J gave up 0 bases; unmatched junction bases: 8. The V gene's germline CDR1 is SEHNR and CDR2 FQNEAQ (reference sequence). CDR3 region: CALAGLAGGDSYEQYF. CDR3 nucleotides: TGTGCCCTTGCGGGACTAGCGGGAGGTGACTCCTACGAGCAGTACTTC.

This clone was seen ten or more times. The rearrangement uses TRBV28 and TRBJ1-4; D gene unclear. The germline V and J ends were trimmed by 6 bases and 5 bases, with 13 bases remaining between them. The CDR3 totals 14 residues. Looked up from germline, CDR1 is MDHEN and CDR2 is SYDVKM. Here the CDR3 reads CASSSLSVNEKLFF. In nucleotides, the CDR3 is TGTGCCAGCAGCTCATTATCCGTGAATGAAAAACTGTTTTTT.

The chain uses TRBV25-1 and TRBJ2-5; TRBD1 matches at 10 bases. The DNA matches TRBJ2-7 better at its end, which makes the J call doubtful. Germline lookup yields CDR1 MGHDK and CDR2 SYGVNS. CDR3 length: 14 residues. This CDR3 reads CATDSGTGVGEQYF. The CDR3 DNA is TGTGCCACCGATTCCGGGACAGGGGTTGGCGAGCAGTACTTC.

This chain links TRBV29-1 with TRBJ2-7; possibly TRBD2 for D (5 bases). Trimming removed 5 bases from V and 5 bases from J, with 19 bases in between. This CDR3 region has 14 residues. CDR1 and CDR2 from the germline V gene are SQVTM and ANQGSEA. In DNA form, the CDR3 reads TGCAGCGTTAAGAGGCGGGCTTTGTCGGACGAGCAGTACTTC. It specifies CSVKRRALSDEQYF.

The sample holds a few counts of this clone. The V call is TRBV7-2, the J call TRBJ2-5; TRBD1 is a possible D gene (6 bases). The CDR3 has 13 amino acids. Trimming took off 1 base at V and 7 bases at J, with 10 bases between the two ends. The germline V gene encodes CDR1 SGHTA and CDR2 FQGNSA. CDR3 DNA sequence: TGTGCCAGCAGCTTAGAAGGGGGTGGGACCCAGTACTTC. This codes for CASSLEGGGTQYF.

This clone was observed a handful of times. The chain has TRBV4-2 and TRBJ2-2; D is ambiguous. Trimming took off 2 bases at V and 7 bases at J, with 2 bases between the two ends. This CDR3 has 11 residues. Per germline, CDR1 LGHNA and CDR2 YNFKEQ. This CDR3 is CASSQNGELFF. CDR3 bases: TGTGCCAGCAGCCAAAACGGGGAGCTGTTTTTT.

The chain carries TRBV5-1 and TRBJ1-1; D is undetermined. The CDR3 contains 12 residues. V was pared by 6 bases and J by 6 bases, with 12 bases between. Germline CDR1 SGHRS, CDR2 YFSETQ. CDR3 coding DNA: TGCGCCAGCAAAATCGGCGGGGCTGAAGCTTTCTTT. Amino acid sequence: CASKIGGAEAFF. The entire variable domain, with the rest obtained from reference TRBV5-1 and TRBJ1-1, is as follows: KAGVTQTPRYLIKTRGQQVTLSCSPISGHRSVSWYQQTPGQGLQFLFEYFSETQRNKGNFPGRFSGRQFSNSRSEMNVSTLELGDSALYLCASKIGGAEAFFGQGTRLTVV.

The chain is built from TRBV9 and TRBJ2-3; 13 bases are a match to TRBD2. Germline values: CDR1 SGDLS, CDR2 YYNGEE. The CDR3 has 17 amino acids. J lost 4 bases, V lost 0 bases, and 5 bases had no gene match. The CDR3 region has the DNA TGTGCCAGCAGCGTAGGAACTAGCGGGAGGGCCGCAGATACGCAGTATTTT. Translating it yields CASSVGTSGRAADTQYF.

The J gene is TRBJ2-7, the V gene TRBV29-1; D unclear. Germline V gives CDR1 SQVTM, CDR2 ANQGSEA. Trimming stripped 4 bases from V and 0 bases from J, with 13 bases between. CDR3 size: 14 residues. The CDR3 region is CSVGPRTNSYEQYF. The CDR3 coding sequence is TGCAGCGTTGGTCCCAGGACCAACTCCTACGAGCAGTACTTC.